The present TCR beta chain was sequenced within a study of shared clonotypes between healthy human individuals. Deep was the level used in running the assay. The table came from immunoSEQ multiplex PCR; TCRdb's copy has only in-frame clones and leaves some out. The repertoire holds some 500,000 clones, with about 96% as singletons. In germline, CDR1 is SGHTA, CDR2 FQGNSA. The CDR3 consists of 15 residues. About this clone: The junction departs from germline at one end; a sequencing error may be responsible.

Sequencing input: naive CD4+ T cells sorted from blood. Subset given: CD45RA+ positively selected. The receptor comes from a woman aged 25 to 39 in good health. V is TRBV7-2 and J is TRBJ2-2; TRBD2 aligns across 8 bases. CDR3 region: CASSLGTRNTGKLFF. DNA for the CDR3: TGTGCCAGCAGCTTGGGGACTAGAAACACCGGGAAGCTGTTTTTT.